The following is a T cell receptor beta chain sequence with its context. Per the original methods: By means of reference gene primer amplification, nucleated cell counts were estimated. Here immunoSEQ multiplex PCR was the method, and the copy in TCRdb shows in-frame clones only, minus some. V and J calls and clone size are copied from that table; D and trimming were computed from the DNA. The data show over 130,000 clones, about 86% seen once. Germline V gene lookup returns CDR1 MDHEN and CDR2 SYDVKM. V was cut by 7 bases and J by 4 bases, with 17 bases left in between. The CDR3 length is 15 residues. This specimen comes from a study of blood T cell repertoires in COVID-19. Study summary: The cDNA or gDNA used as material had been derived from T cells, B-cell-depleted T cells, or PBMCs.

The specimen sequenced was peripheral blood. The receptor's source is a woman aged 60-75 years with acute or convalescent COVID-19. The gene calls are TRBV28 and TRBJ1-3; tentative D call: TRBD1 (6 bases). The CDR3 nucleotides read TGTGCCAGCATCGACAGGTCGGGCGCCGGAAACACCATATATTTT. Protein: CASIDRSGAGNTIYF.